This is a list of T cell receptor beta chains from one sample in a study of blood T cells in healthy people across ages. TCRdb reprocessed the 5' RACE reads with MiXCR, giving one entry per CDR3 protein. The table shows around 650,000 distinct CDR3 sequences, with 40% to 45% occurring only once. Sequenced: blood. All receptors derive from a man older than 75 in good health. The CDR3 runs from the conserved cysteine through the conserved F or W. D genes are given only for firm matches. Clone size is not always given. Where it is, it says once, few, many or a class for expanded clones.

D gene	J gene	V gene	clone size	CDR3 protein	CDR3 DNA
TRBD2	TRBJ2-3	TRBV7-2	-	CASSQKRGPFTDTQYF	TGTGCCAGCAGCCAGAAGCGGGGGCCTTTCACAGATACGCAGTATTTT
-	TRBJ2-7	TRBV4-3	many	CASSQDWQFGTYEQYF	TGCGCCAGCAGCCAAGATTGGCAGTTTGGGACCTACGAGCAGTACTTC
-	TRBJ2-3	TRBV5-1	few	CASSLDGTAKDTQYF	TGCGCCAGCAGCTTGGACGGGACGGCTAAAGATACGCAGTATTTT
-	TRBJ2-7	TRBV6-2/TRBV6-3	few	CASSYVESRLSEQYF	TGTGCCAGCAGTTATGTCGAGTCCCGACTGTCCGAGCAGTACTTC
TRBD1	TRBJ2-1	TRBV5-1	many	CASSLADRVNEQFF	TGCGCCAGCAGCTTGGCCGACAGGGTGAATGAGCAGTTCTTC
TRBD1	TRBJ1-2	TRBV20-1	-	CSAYNLGQQNNYGYTF	TGCAGTGCTTACAACTTGGGACAGCAAAACAATTATGGCTACACCTTC
TRBD2	TRBJ2-7	TRBV20-1	-	CSARDASGTPYEQYF	TGCAGTGCTAGAGATGCTAGCGGGACCCCCTACGAGCAGTACTTC
-	TRBJ2-7	TRBV6-2/TRBV6-3	few	CASVKAGGFPYEQYF	TGTGCCAGCGTCAAGGCAGGGGGGTTCCCCTACGAGCAGTACTTC
TRBD1	TRBJ2-4	TRBV20-1	few	CSASNLVQGAKNIQYF	TGCAGCGCTTCCAATCTCGTACAGGGGGCCAAAAACATTCAGTACTTC
-	TRBJ2-5	TRBV6-1	-	CASSRGGNRQKTQYF	TGTGCCAGCAGTCGTGGGGGGAATCGACAAAAGACCCAGTACTTC
TRBD1	TRBJ2-7	TRBV27	few	CASAYGQGKEQYF	TGTGCCAGCGCGTATGGACAGGGGAAGGAGCAGTACTTC
-	TRBJ1-1	TRBV3-1	-	CASSRGGFEAFF	TGTGCCAGCAGCCGAGGGGGTTTTGAAGCTTTCTTT
TRBD2	TRBJ2-7	TRBV5-1	many	CASSLAAGGEQYF	TGCGCCAGCAGCTTGGCAGCGGGGGGCGAGCAGTACTTC
-	TRBJ2-7	TRBV5-1	-	CTSSLWSSSYEQYF	TGCACCAGCAGCTTGTGGTCCAGCTCCTACGAGCAGTACTTC
-	TRBJ2-7	TRBV6-1	-	CASSETLLGRNYEQYF	TGTGCCAGCAGTGAAACCCTGCTAGGGCGGAACTACGAGCAGTACTTC
-	TRBJ1-4	TRBV7-8	-	CASRESGFNEKLFF	TGTGCCAGCAGAGAGTCGGGGTTTAATGAAAAACTGTTTTTT
TRBD2	TRBJ2-5	TRBV7-2	few	CASSLVGRVNEQYF	TGTGCCAGCAGCTTGGTCGGGAGGGTCAATGAGCAGTACTTC
TRBD2	TRBJ2-5	TRBV9	-	CTSSHTQGNRAGQETQYF	TGTACCAGCAGCCATACTCAGGGAAATCGAGCGGGACAAGAGACCCAGTACTTC